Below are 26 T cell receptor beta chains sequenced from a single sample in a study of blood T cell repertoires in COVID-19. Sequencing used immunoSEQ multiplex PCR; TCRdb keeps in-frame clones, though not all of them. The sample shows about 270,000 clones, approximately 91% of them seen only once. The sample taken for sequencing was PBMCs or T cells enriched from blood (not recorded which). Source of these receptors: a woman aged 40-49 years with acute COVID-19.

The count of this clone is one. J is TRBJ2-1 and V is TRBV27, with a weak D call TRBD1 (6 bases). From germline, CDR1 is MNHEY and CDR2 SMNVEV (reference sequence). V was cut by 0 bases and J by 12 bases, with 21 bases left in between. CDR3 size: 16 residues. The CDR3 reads CASSLSFPAIQGRQFF. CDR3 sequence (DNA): TGTGCCAGCAGTTTATCGTTCCCCGCGATACAGGGAAGGCAGTTCTTC.

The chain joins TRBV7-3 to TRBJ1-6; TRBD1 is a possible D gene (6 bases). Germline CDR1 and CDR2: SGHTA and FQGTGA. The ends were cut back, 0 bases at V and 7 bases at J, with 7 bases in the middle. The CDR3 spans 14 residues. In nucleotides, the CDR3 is TGTGCCAGCAGCTTAACCAGGGGCAATTCACCCCTCCACTTT. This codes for CASSLTRGNSPLHF. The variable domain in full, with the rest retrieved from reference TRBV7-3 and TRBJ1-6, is GAGVSQTPSNKVTEKGKYVELRCDPISGHTALYWYRQSLGQGPEFLIYFQGTGAADDSGLPNDRFFAVRPEGSVSTLKIQRTERGDSAVYLCASSLTRGNSPLHFGNGTRLTVT.

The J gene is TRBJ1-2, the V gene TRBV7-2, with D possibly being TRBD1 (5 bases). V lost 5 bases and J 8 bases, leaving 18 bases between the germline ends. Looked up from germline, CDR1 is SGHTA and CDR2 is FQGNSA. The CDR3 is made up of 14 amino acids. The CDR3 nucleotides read TGTGCCAGCAGCCGGGAGGGGCCCAGTGGGGGCTACACCTTC. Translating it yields CASSREGPSGGYTF. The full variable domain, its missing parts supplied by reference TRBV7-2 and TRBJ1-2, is GAGVSQSPSNKVTEKGKDVELRCDPISGHTALYWYRQSLGQGLEFLIYFQGNSAPDKSGLPSDRFSAERTGGSVSTLTIQRTQQEDSAVYLCASSREGPSGGYTFGSGTRLTVV.

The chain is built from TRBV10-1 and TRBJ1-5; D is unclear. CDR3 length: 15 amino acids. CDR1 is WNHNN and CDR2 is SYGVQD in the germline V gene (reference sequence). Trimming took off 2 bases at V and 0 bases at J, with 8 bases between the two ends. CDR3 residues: CASSERRVSNQPQHF. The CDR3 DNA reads TGCGCCAGCAGTGAGAGGAGGGTTAGCAATCAGCCCCAGCATTTT.

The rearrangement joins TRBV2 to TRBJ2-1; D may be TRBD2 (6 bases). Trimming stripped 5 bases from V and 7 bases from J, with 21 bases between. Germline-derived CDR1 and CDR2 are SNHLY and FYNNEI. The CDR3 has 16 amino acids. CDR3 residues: CASSRRQPGSGNEQFF. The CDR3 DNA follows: TGTGCCAGCAGTCGCAGACAGCCGGGCAGCGGGAATGAGCAGTTCTTC.

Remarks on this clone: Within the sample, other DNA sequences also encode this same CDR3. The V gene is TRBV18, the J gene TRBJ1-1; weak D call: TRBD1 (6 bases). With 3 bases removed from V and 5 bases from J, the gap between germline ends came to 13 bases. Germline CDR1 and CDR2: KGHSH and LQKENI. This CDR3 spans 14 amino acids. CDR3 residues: CASSPDPRGTEAFF. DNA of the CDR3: TGTGCCAGCTCACCTGACCCAAGGGGGACTGAAGCTTTCTTT.

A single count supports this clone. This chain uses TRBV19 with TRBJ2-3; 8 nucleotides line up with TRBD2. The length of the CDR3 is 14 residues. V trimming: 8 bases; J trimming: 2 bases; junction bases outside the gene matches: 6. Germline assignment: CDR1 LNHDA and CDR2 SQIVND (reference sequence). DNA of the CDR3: TGTGCCAGTGGCACTAGCGGAATCACAGATACGCAGTATTTT. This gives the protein CASGTSGITDTQYF. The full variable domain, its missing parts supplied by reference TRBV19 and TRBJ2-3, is DGGITQSPKYLFRKEGQNVTLSCEQNLNHDAMYWYRQDPGQGLRLIYYSQIVNDFQKGDIAEGYSVSREKKESFPLTVTSAQKNPTAFYLCASGTSGITDTQYFGPGTRLTVL.

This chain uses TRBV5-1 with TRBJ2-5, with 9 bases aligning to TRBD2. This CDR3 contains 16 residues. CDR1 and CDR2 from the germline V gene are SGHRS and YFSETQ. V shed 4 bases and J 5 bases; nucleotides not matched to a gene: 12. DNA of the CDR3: TGCGCCAGCAGCCCCCTAGGAGCGGGAGGAATTGAGACCCAGTACTTC. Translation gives CASSPLGAGGIETQYF.

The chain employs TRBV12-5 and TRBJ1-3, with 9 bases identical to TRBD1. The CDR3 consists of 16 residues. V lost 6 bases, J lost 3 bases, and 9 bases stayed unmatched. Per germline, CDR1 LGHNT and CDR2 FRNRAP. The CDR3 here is CASGLTGGRDGNTIYF. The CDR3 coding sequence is TGTGCTAGTGGCTTGACAGGGGGACGGGATGGAAACACCATATATTTT.

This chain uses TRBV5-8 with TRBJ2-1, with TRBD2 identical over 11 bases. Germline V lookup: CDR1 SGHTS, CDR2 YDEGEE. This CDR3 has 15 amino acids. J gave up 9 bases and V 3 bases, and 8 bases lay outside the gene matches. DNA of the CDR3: TGTGCCAGCAGCTCAGCGGGACTAGCGGTTATTGAGCAGTTCTTC. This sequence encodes CASSSAGLAVIEQFF.

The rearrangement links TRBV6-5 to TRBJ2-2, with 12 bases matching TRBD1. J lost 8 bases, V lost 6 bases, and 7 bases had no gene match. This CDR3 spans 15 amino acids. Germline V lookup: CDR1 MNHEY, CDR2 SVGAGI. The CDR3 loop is CASRPGTGGLGELFF. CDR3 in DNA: TGTGCCAGCAGGCCTGGGACAGGGGGCCTTGGGGAGCTGTTTTTT.

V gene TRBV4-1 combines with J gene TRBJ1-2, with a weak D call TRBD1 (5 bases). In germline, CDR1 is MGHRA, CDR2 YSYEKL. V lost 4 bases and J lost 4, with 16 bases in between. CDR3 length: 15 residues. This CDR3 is CASSPGEETPYGYTF. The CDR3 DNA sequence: TGCGCCAGCAGCCCGGGGGAGGAGACCCCCTATGGCTACACCTTC.

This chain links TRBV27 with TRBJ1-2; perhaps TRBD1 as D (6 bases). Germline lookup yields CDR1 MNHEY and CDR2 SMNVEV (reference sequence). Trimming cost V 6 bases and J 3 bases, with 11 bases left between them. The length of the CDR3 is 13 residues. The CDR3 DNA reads TGTGCCAGCAGCGGGGGGGCCTACTATGGCTACACCTTC. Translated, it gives CASSGGAYYGYTF.

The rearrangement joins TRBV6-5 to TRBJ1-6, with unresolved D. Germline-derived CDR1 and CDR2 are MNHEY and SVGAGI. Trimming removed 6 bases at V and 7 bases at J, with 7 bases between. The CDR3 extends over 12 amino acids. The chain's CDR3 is CASRQRNSPLHF. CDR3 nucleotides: TGTGCCAGCAGACAGAGAAATTCACCCCTCCACTTT.

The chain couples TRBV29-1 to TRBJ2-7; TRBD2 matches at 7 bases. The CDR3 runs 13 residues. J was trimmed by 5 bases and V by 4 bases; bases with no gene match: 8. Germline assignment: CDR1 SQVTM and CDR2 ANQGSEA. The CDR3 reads CSVGWEGLNEQYF. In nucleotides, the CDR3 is TGCAGCGTTGGGTGGGAGGGCCTGAACGAGCAGTACTTC.

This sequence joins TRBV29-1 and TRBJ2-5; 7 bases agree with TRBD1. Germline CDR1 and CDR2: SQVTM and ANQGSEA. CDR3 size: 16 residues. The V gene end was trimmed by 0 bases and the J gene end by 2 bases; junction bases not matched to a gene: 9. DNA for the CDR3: TGCAGCGTTGAAGATCCCCGGGACAGTAGGCAAGAGACCCAGTACTTC. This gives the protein CSVEDPRDSRQETQYF.

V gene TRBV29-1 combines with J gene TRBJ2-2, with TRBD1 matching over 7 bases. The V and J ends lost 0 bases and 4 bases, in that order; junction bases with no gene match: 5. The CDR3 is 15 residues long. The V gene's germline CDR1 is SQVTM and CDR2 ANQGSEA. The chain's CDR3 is CSVEDHSGGTGELFF. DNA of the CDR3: TGCAGCGTTGAAGATCATTCAGGGGGCACCGGGGAGCTGTTTTTT.

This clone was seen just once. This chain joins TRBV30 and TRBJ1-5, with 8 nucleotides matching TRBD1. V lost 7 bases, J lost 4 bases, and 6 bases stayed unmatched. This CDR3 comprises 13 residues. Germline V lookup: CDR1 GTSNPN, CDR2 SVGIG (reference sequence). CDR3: CASGQGGNQPQHF. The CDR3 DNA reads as TGTGCCTCCGGACAGGGTGGGAATCAGCCCCAGCATTTT. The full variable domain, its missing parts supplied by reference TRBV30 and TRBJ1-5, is SQTIHQWPATLVQPVGSPLSLECTVEGTSNPNLYWYRQAAGRGLQLLFYSVGIGQISSEVPQNLSASRPQDRQFILSSKKLLLSDSGFYLCASGQGGNQPQHFGDGTRLSIL.

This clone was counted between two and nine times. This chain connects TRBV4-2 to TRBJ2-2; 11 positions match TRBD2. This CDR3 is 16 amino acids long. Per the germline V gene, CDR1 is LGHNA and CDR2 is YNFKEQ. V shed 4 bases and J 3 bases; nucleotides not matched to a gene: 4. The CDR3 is CASSLGTSGYTGELFF. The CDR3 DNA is TGTGCCAGCAGCCTGGGGACTAGCGGATACACCGGGGAGCTGTTTTTT.

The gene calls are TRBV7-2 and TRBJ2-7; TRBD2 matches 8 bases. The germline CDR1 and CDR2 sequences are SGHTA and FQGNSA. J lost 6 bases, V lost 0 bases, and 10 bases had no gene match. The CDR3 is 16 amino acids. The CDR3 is CASSLAPRAGGGEQYF. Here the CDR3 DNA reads TGTGCCAGCAGCTTAGCGCCCAGGGCGGGAGGAGGCGAGCAGTACTTC.

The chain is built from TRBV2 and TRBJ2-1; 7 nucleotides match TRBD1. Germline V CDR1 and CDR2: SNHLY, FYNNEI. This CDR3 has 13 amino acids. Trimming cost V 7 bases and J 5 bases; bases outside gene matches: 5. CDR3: CASTFDRDNEQFF. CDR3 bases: TGTGCCAGCACCTTTGACAGGGACAATGAGCAGTTCTTC.

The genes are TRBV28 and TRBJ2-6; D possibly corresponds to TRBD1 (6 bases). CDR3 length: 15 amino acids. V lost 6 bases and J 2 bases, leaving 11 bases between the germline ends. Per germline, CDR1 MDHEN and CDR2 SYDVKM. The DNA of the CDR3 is TGTGCCAGCAGCCCAGGGACACCTGGGGCCAACGTCCTGACTTTC. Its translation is CASSPGTPGANVLTF.

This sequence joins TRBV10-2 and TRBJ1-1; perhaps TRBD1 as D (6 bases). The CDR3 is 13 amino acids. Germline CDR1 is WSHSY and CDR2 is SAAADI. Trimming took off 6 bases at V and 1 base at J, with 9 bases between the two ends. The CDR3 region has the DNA TGCGCCAGCAGCGAACAGGGGAACACTGAAGCTTTCTTT. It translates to CASSEQGNTEAFF.

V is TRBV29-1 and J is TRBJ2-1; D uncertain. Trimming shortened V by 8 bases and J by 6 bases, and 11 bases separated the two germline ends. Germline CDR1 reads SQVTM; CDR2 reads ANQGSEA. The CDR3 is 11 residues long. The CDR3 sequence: CSTAPANEQFF. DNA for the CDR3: TGCAGCACTGCACCTGCCAATGAGCAGTTCTTC.

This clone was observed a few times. CDR3 sequence reads: CASSQLLVAGGKNIQYF. Written as DNA, the CDR3 is TGTGCCAGCAGCCAATTGTTGGTAGCGGGGGGCAAAAACATTCAGTACTTC. V gene TRBV3-1 (or the pseudogene TRBV3-2) combines with J gene TRBJ2-4; 10 bases match TRBD2. J lost 3 bases, V lost 2 bases, and 7 bases had no gene match. The CDR3 runs 17 residues. In germline, CDR1 is LGHDT, CDR2 YNNKEL (reference sequence).

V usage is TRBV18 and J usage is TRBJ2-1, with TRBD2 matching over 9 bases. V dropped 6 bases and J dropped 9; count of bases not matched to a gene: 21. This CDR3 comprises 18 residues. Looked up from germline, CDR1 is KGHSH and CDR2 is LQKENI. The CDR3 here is CASSLKRVKAGGPGEQFF. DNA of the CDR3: TGTGCCAGCTCTCTCAAGAGGGTTAAGGCGGGGGGGCCCGGTGAGCAGTTCTTC.